The 29 T cell receptor beta chains below were found in one sample sequenced in a study of breast tumors, draining lymph nodes, adjacent tissues. Axillary draining lymph nodes of breast cancer patients supplied the node samples. MiXCR, run by TCRdb on the multiplex PCR reads, gives a single entry per CDR3 protein. The sample has 200,000 or so distinct CDR3 sequences, approximately 33% seen once; the top ten hold about 4.5%. Material: axillary lymph node tissue. These TCRs come from a female donor with breast cancer. Some clones in this sample may be carry-over from other donors' samples.

The chain has TRBV15 and TRBJ2-7; D is ambiguous. CDR3 size: 13 residues. Trimming left V 0 bases short and J 3 bases short, with 6 bases between. The V gene's germline CDR1 is LNHNV and CDR2 YYDKDF (reference sequence). The CDR3 loop is CATSRESFYEQYF. CDR3 nucleotide sequence: TGTGCCACCAGCAGAGAGAGCTTCTACGAGCAGTACTTC.

This clonotype was recorded once. V and J are TRBV20-1 and TRBJ1-5; the D gene is possibly TRBD1 (5 bases). Looked up from germline, CDR1 is DFQATT and CDR2 is SNEGSKA (reference sequence). V gave up 6 bases and J gave up 3 bases, with 21 bases separating them. The CDR3 is made up of 16 amino acids. As DNA, the CDR3 is TGCAGTGCAGAAGGGAGAGGAGGGGATGTCAATCAGCCCCAGCATTTT. Translated: CSAEGRGGDVNQPQHF.

CDR3 coding DNA: TGTGCCAGCAGCTCAGGCGGGGCCTCGGGCGAGCAGTACTTC. Translating gives CASSSGGASGEQYF. The chain has TRBV7-2 and TRBJ2-7; maybe TRBD2 (6 bases). CDR1 and CDR2 (germline): SGHTA, FQGNSA. This CDR3 is 14 amino acids long. Trimming pared 4 bases from V and 6 bases from J, leaving 16 bases between. Complete variable domain (other parts from reference TRBV7-2 and TRBJ2-7): GAGVSQSPSNKVTEKGKDVELRCDPISGHTALYWYRQSLGQGLEFLIYFQGNSAPDKSGLPSDRFSAERTGGSVSTLTIQRTQQEDSAVYLCASSSGGASGEQYFGPGTRLTVT.

This clonotype was detected many times. The chain combines TRBV30 with TRBJ2-7; TRBD2 aligns across 7 bases. V was pared by 2 bases and J by 6 bases, with 10 bases of the junction left unmatched. The germline V gene encodes CDR1 GTSNPN and CDR2 SVGIG (reference sequence). This CDR3 comprises 14 residues. The CDR3 DNA reads TGTGCCTGGAGTCTTACGGGGGGTTCGTCCGAGCAGTACTTC. Translation: CAWSLTGGSSEQYF.

As concerns this clonotype: Being one base from a much bigger clone, this may be a read error. CDR3 sequence: CSAREGGTGATQYF. The CDR3 bases are TGCAGTGCTAGAGAAGGTGGGACAGGGGCGACCCAGTACTTC. The gene calls are TRBV20-1 and TRBJ2-5, with 10 bases matching TRBD1. Germline CDR1 DFQATT, CDR2 SNEGSKA (reference sequence). The CDR3 contains 14 residues. V trimming: 0 bases; J trimming: 7 bases; junction bases outside the gene matches: 5.

This clonotype was picked up a small number of times. A much bigger clone sits one base away, suggesting this may be a read error. This chain links TRBV9 with TRBJ2-1; 14 nucleotides line up with TRBD2. Germline lookup yields CDR1 SGDLS and CDR2 YYNGEE. The CDR3 length is 17 residues. The V segment lost 0 bases and the J segment 10 bases; nucleotides outside the gene matches: 9. The CDR3 bases are TGTGCCAGCAGCGTAGCCCGACTAGCGGGAGGGCCTGCGGAGCAGTTCTTC. Translating it yields CASSVARLAGGPAEQFF.

This clonotype was seen just once. V and J are TRBV4-2 and TRBJ1-6, with 7 bases lining up with TRBD1. In germline, CDR1 is LGHNA, CDR2 YNFKEQ. The CDR3 is 14 amino acids. J gave up 9 bases and V 5 bases, and 7 bases lay outside the gene matches. Written as DNA, the CDR3 is TGTGCCAGCAGCTCGTCCGGGACAGCTTCACCCCTCCACTTT. Protein sequence: CASSSSGTASPLHF.

The chain uses TRBV20-1 and TRBJ1-1, with a possible D match to TRBD1 (5 bases). V was pared by 0 bases and J by 0 bases, with 8 bases between. Germline CDR1 DFQATT, CDR2 SNEGSKA (reference sequence). The CDR3 contains 14 residues. CDR3 loop: CSARDWGLNTEAFF. The DNA of the CDR3 is TGCAGTGCTAGAGATTGGGGCTTGAACACTGAAGCTTTCTTT.

The chain combines TRBV20-1 with TRBJ2-1; 9 positions agree with TRBD2. The V gene end was trimmed by 0 bases and the J gene end by 6 bases; junction bases not matched to a gene: 9. The CDR3 runs to 16 residues. Germline CDR1 and CDR2: DFQATT and SNEGSKA (reference sequence). The CDR3: CSARDRSGSRGNEQFF. The CDR3 DNA sequence: TGCAGTGCTAGAGATCGTAGCGGGAGTCGTGGCAATGAGCAGTTCTTC.

This clonotype has a count of ten or more. V usage is TRBV3-1 and J usage is TRBJ2-5; 7 bases are shared with TRBD1. CDR3 size: 13 residues. CDR1 and CDR2 from the germline V gene are LGHDT and YNNKEL (reference sequence). V gave up 4 bases and J gave up 9 bases; unmatched junction bases: 8. The CDR3 protein is CASSRDSQGSQYF. The DNA for the CDR3 is TGTGCCAGCAGCCGGGACAGCCAGGGGTCCCAGTACTTC.

This clonotype showed up many times. The chain carries TRBV2 and TRBJ2-1; D uncertain. Trimming cost V 3 bases and J 1 base, with 7 bases left between them. Germline V lookup: CDR1 SNHLY, CDR2 FYNNEI. The CDR3 spans 14 residues. In DNA, the CDR3 is TGTGCCAGCAGTGAGGGCAGATCCTACAATGAGCAGTTCTTC. Protein sequence: CASSEGRSYNEQFF.

This clonotype was observed once. No DNA is shown, since the ends of the CDR3 on it are uncertain; the CDR3 is the one TCRdb lists. The rearrangement uses TRBV5-1 and TRBJ2-2. Germline lookup yields CDR1 SGHRS and CDR2 YFSETQ. The length of the CDR3 is 20 amino acids, counting both ends. The CDR3 loop is CASSLGVSGSYEQYFGELFF.

Points on this clonotype: One junction end does not reproduce the germline sequence, and a read error may be involved. V usage is TRBV19 and J usage is TRBJ2-5; TRBD2 aligns across 8 bases. There are 14 residues in the CDR3. CDR1 and CDR2 from the germline V gene are LNHDA and SQIVND (reference sequence). CDR3 loop: CASSGETSVETQYF. As DNA, the CDR3 is TGTGCCAGTAGTGGGGAGACTAGCGTTGAGACCCAGTATTTC.

This clonotype appeared many times. V and J are TRBV20-1 and TRBJ1-2; TRBD1 agrees at 12 bases. The CDR3 loop spans 16 amino acids. V lost 6 bases, J lost 4 bases, and 12 bases stayed unmatched. Germline lookup yields CDR1 DFQATT and CDR2 SNEGSKA (reference sequence). DNA for the CDR3: TGCAGTGCAAGCCCCGGGACAGGGGGCGGTAGCTATGGCTACACCTTC. This sequence encodes CSASPGTGGGSYGYTF.

This clonotype was detected a few times. A much larger clone sits a single nucleotide away, making a read error possible. The chain joins TRBV7-2 to TRBJ2-1; TRBD2 agrees at 7 bases. The CDR3 is 15 amino acids. Germline V gives CDR1 SGHTA, CDR2 FQGNSA. The CDR3 loop reads CASGLTREWGVEQFF. CDR3 nucleotide sequence: TGTGCCAGCGGCTTAACGCGGGAGTGGGGGGTTGAGCAGTTCTTC.

This clonotype is medium-sized in the sample. The V gene is TRBV2, the J gene TRBJ2-7; possibly TRBD2 for D (6 bases). This CDR3 contains 13 residues. The V gene's germline CDR1 is SNHLY and CDR2 FYNNEI. Trimming took off 8 bases at V and 11 bases at J, with 22 bases between the two ends. The DNA for the CDR3 is TGTGCCAGCTCACTAGCTGGAGGAACAAAGGAGTACTTC. Encoded protein: CASSLAGGTKEYF.

This clonotype has a count of ten or more. This chain uses TRBV2 with TRBJ1-5, with a tentative D call TRBD1 (5 bases). With 8 bases removed from V and 2 bases from J, the gap between germline ends came to 16 bases. The CDR3 length is 15 residues. In germline, CDR1 is SNHLY, CDR2 FYNNEI. CDR3 nucleotide sequence: TGTGCCAGCGCGCGGCTGGGGCTGGGCAATCAGCCCCAGCATTTT. Translated, it gives CASARLGLGNQPQHF.

The sample holds a few counts of this clonotype. The chain has TRBV7-2 and TRBJ2-7; no definite D call. V shed 11 bases and J shed 4 bases, with 18 bases lying between them. Germline CDR1 is SGHTA and CDR2 is FQGNSA. The CDR3 extends over 13 amino acids. The DNA of the CDR3 is TGTGCCCTACCGCCTGCATCGCGTTACGAGCAGTACTTC. It specifies CALPPASRYEQYF.

Note on this clonotype: A much larger clone lies a single base off, so this may be a read error. The J gene is TRBJ2-2, the V gene TRBV9; D gene ambiguous. V was cut by 0 bases and J by 6 bases, with 12 bases left in between. Germline CDR1 is SGDLS and CDR2 is YYNGEE. CDR3 length equals 15 residues. This chain's CDR3 is CASSVGRSGAGELFF. The DNA for the CDR3 is TGTGCCAGCAGCGTAGGGAGATCGGGCGCCGGGGAGCTGTTTTTT.

The J gene is TRBJ2-1, the V gene TRBV7-3; TRBD1 is a possible D gene (5 bases). V was clipped by 3 bases and J by 7 bases, with 13 bases between them. The CDR3 has 14 amino acids. Germline CDR1 SGHTA, CDR2 FQGTGA. The CDR3 sequence is CASSFLQGKNEQFF. The CDR3 region has the DNA TGTGCCAGCAGCTTTCTCCAGGGAAAAAATGAGCAGTTCTTC.

This clonotype was counted ten times or more. The CDR3 spells CASSLGTVREKLFF. In nucleotides, the CDR3 is TGTGCCAGCAGCCTAGGGACGGTGAGGGAAAAACTGTTTTTT. J is TRBJ1-4 and V is TRBV11-2; a possible D gene is TRBD1 (5 bases). This CDR3 region has 14 residues. Between the trimmed V and J ends, which lost 5 bases and 8 bases, there was a span of 15 bases. CDR1 is SGHAT, CDR2 FQNNGV, per germline. Supplemented by reference TRBV11-2 and TRBJ1-4, the full variable domain reads EAGVAQSPRYKIIEKRQSVAFWCNPISGHATLYWYQQILGQGPKLLIQFQNNGVVDDSQLPKDRFSAERLKGVDSTLKIQPAKLEDSAVYLCASSLGTVREKLFFGSGTQLSVL.

This clonotype showed up many times. V usage is TRBV6-1 and J usage is TRBJ2-5, with D perhaps being TRBD1 or TRBD2 (5 bases each). From germline, CDR1 is MNHNS and CDR2 SASEGT. CDR3 length: 13 residues. V was trimmed by 4 bases and J by 6 bases, leaving 12 bases between them. DNA for the CDR3: TGTGCCAGCAGTGGGGACGTCCGGAAGACCCAGTACTTC. Protein sequence: CASSGDVRKTQYF.

This clonotype has a count of ten or more. The CDR3 coding sequence is TGTGCCTGGACCCCAGGGGTTGGAGAAAAACTGTTTTTT. Its translation is CAWTPGVGEKLFF. The rearrangement links TRBV30 to TRBJ1-4, with D possibly matching TRBD1 (6 bases). Trimming removed 4 bases at V and 8 bases at J, with 14 bases between. Germline V CDR1 and CDR2: GTSNPN, SVGIG (reference sequence). This CDR3 is built from 13 residues.

The gene calls are TRBV7-9 and TRBJ1-4; D is undetermined. CDR1 is SEHNR, CDR2 FQNEAQ, per germline (reference sequence). The CDR3 sequence is 12 residues long. Trimming stripped 4 bases from V and 8 bases from J, with 8 bases between. The CDR3 protein is CASSCGSEKLFF. The CDR3 bases are TGTGCCAGCAGCTGTGGCAGCGAAAAACTGTTTTTT.

Only a few counts were recorded for this clonotype. A much larger clonotype is one base distant, so this may be a read error. The chain recombines TRBV7-8 with TRBJ2-5; 8 bases align to TRBD2. There are 14 residues in the CDR3. Germline V gene sequence: CDR1 SGHVS, CDR2 FQNEAQ. The chain's CDR3 is CASSPGGDQGTQYF. CDR3 coding DNA: TGTGCCAGCAGCCCCGGGGGGGATCAAGGGACCCAGTACTTC.

Worth noting for this clonotype: Since a much larger clone is just one base distant, this may be a read error. CDR3: CASSFGDTEETQYF. The CDR3 DNA is TGTGCCAGCAGCTTCGGGGACACGGAAGAGACCCAGTACTTC. The chain recombines TRBV5-5 with TRBJ2-5; tentative D call: TRBD1 (6 bases). The CDR3 is 14 residues long. The V gene lost 2 bases and the J gene lost 3 bases, with 11 bases spanning the gap. From germline, CDR1 is SGHKS and CDR2 YYEKEE (reference sequence).

To note about this clonotype: A much larger clonotype is one base distant, so this may be a read error. This rearrangement joins TRBV19 to TRBJ1-2, with unresolved D. This CDR3 comprises 13 residues. Trimming removed 11 bases from V and 5 bases from J, with 18 bases in between. Germline-derived CDR1 and CDR2 are LNHDA and SQIVND (reference sequence). The CDR3 loop is CACTKKSVYGYTF. The DNA for the CDR3 is TGTGCCTGTACCAAGAAGTCAGTTTATGGCTACACCTTC.

The sample holds many counts of this clonotype. The chain carries TRBV19 and TRBJ2-1, with 9 positions matching TRBD1. The CDR3 contains 16 residues. The V gene's germline CDR1 is LNHDA and CDR2 SQIVND (reference sequence). J gave up 6 bases and V 2 bases, and 8 bases lay outside the gene matches. DNA for the CDR3: TGTGCCAGTAGTATAATCGGGACAGGGAAAGCCAATGAGCAGTTCTTC. The encoded protein is CASSIIGTGKANEQFF.

This clonotype was counted at least ten times. The chain employs TRBV6-1 and TRBJ1-6; tentative D call: TRBD1 (6 bases). Germline lookup yields CDR1 MNHNS and CDR2 SASEGT. V lost 6 bases and J lost 0, with 15 bases in between. The CDR3 covers 17 residues. The CDR3 nucleotides are TGTGCCAGCAGCCCGAGGGGGATGAGCTCCTATAATTCACCCCTCCACTTT. Translating gives CASSPRGMSSYNSPLHF.